The present T cell receptor beta chain was sequenced within a study of technical replicates of blood from a few donors. The repertoire was sequenced with immunoSEQ multiplex PCR; TCRdb's copy has only in-frame clones and lacks some. Of around 79,000 clones listed, approximately 94% are singletons. What was sequenced was T cells isolated from PBMCs. The sequence was obtained from a human donor in good health.

The CDR3 sequence is CASSQDGGPGNTIYF. CDR3 nucleotide sequence: TGTGCCAGCAGCCAAGACGGGGGGCCTGGAAACACCATATATTTT. The chain carries TRBV4-2 and TRBJ1-3, with D maybe TRBD1 (6 bases). The CDR3 contains 15 residues. V gave up 0 bases and J gave up 2 bases, with 8 bases separating them. Per the germline V gene, CDR1 is LGHNA and CDR2 is YNFKEQ.